In this sample, the clone carrying this TCR beta chain turned up many times. The data originate from a study of T cells after posttransplantation cyclophosphamide. Assay used: immunoSEQ multiplex PCR; TCRdb lists only in-frame clones, some missing. This repertoire holds about 25,000 clones, and none appear only once. The CDR3 covers 14 residues. V was shortened by 4 bases and J by 1 base, with 8 bases between the two germline ends. CDR1 is SGHRS and CDR2 is YFSETQ in the germline V gene. This TCR came from a woman aged 45-65 years in good health, CMV-negative, and a related stem cell transplant donor. Sequencing was carried out using PBMCs. The chain uses TRBV5-1 and TRBJ2-2; the D is unclear. CDR3 DNA: TGCGCCAGCAGCCCGGCTAGGAACACCGGGGAGCTGTTTTTT. This codes for CASSPARNTGELFF. Combining the CDR3 with reference TRBV5-1 and TRBJ2-2 gives the whole variable domain KAGVTQTPRYLIKTRGQQVTLSCSPISGHRSVSWYQQTPGQGLQFLFEYFSETQRNKGNFPGRFSGRQFSNSRSEMNVSTLELGDSALYLCASSPARNTGELFFGEGSRLTVL.